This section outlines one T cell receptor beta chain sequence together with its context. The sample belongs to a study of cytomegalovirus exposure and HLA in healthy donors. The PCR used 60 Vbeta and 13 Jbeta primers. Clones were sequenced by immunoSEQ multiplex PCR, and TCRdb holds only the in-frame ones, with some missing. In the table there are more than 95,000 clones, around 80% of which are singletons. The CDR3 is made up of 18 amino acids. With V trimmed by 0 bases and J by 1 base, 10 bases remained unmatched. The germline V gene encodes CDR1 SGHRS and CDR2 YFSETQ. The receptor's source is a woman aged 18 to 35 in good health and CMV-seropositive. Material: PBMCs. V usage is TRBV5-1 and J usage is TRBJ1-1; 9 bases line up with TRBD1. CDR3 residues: CASSLDIRTGVRNTEAFF. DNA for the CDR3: TGCGCCAGCAGCTTGGATATCCGGACAGGGGTCAGGAACACTGAAGCTTTCTTT.